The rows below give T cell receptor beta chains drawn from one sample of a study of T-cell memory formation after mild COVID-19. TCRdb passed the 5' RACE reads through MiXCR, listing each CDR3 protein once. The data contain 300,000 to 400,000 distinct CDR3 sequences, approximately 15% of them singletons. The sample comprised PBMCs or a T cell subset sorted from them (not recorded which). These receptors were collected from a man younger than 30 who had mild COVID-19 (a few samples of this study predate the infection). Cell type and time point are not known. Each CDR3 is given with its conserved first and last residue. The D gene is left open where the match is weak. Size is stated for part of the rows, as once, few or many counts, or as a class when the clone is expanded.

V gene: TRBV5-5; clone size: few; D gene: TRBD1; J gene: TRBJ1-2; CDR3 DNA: TGTGCCAGCAGCCCCCAGACAGGGACTAACTATGGCTACACCTTC; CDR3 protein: CASSPQTGTNYGYTF
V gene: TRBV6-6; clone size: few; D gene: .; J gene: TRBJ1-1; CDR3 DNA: TGTGCCAGCAGTTACTCAGCCGAGAACACTGAAGCTTTCTTT; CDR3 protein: CASSYSAENTEAFF
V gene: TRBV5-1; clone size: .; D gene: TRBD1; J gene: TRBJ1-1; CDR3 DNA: TGCGCCAGCACCATACAGGGGGCCAACACTGAAGCTTTCTTT; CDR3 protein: CASTIQGANTEAFF
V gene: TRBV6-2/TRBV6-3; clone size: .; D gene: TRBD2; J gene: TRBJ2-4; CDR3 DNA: TGTGCCAGCAGTCGGACTAGCGGGGAGGGCATTCAGTACTTC; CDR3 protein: CASSRTSGEGIQYF
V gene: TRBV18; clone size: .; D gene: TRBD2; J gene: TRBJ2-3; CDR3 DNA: TGTGCCAGCTCGCCGGAGCGGGGGGGCAAAGATACGCAGTATTTT; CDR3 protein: CASSPERGGKDTQYF
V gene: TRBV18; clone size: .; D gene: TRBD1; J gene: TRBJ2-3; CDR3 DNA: TGTGCCAGCTCACCAGTAGACAGGGTGACGCAGTATTTT; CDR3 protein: CASSPVDRVTQYF
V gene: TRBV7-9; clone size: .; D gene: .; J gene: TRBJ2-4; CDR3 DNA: TGTGCCAGCAGCTTAGGCATGGGCAGGGGAAACATTCAGTACTTC; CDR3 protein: CASSLGMGRGNIQYF
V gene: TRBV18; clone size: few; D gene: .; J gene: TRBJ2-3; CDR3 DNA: TGTGCCAGCTCACCAAAGGGGCGCAAGCAGTATTTT; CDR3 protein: CASSPKGRKQYF
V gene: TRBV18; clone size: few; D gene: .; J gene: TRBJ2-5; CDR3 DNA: TGTGCCAGCTCACCAGCGTGGGGGCAAGAGACCCAGTACTTC; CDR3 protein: CASSPAWGQETQYF
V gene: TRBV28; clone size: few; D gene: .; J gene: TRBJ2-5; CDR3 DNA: TGTGCCAGCAGCAAGACCCTAAAAGAGACCCAGTACTTC; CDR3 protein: CASSKTLKETQYF
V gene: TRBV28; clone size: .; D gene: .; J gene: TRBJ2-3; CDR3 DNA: TGTGCCAGCAGTTTATGGAGGGGGTCGGGGGCAGATACGCAGTATTTT; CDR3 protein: CASSLWRGSGADTQYF
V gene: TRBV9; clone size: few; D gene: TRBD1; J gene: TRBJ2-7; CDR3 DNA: TGTGCCAGCAGCGCCGGGACAGGGACCTACGAGCAGTACTTC; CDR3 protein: CASSAGTGTYEQYF
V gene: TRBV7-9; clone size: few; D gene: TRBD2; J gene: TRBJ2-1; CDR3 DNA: TGTGCCAGCAGCCTTAGCGGGGGGGCCGCGGATGAGCAGTTCTTC; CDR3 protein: CASSLSGGAADEQFF
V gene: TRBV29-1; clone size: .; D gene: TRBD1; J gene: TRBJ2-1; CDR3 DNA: TGCAGCGGGGACAGGGATAGGAATGAGCAGTTCTTC; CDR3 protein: CSGDRDRNEQFF
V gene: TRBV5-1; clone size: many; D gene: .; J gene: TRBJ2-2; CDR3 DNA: TGCGCCAGCAGCTTGGAAGCGGACAGACTCACCGGGGAGCTGTTTTTT; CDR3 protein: CASSLEADRLTGELFF
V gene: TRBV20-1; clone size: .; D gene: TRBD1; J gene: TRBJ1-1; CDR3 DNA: TGCAGTGCTCTATTTGGACAGGGCCCTGAAGCTTTCTTT; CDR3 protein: CSALFGQGPEAFF
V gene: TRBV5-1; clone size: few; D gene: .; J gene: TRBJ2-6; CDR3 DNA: TGCGCCAGCAGCTATAGGGGGAGACTCTCTGGGGCCAACGTCCTGACTTTC; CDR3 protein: CASSYRGRLSGANVLTF
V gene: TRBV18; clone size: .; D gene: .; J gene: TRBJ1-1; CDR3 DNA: TGTGCCAGCTCACTCTACACAGGGAGAGTGGCCACTGAAGCTTTCTTT; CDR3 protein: CASSLYTGRVATEAFF
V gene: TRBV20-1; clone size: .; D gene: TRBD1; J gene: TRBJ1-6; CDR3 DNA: TGCAGGGGACAGGGTGATTCACCCCTCCACTTT; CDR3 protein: CRGQGDSPLHF
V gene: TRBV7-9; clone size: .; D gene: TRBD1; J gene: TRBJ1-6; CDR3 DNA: TGTGCCAGCAGCCCGCTAGTAGGACAGGGTATCTCCTATAATTCACCCCTCCACTTT; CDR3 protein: CASSPLVGQGISYNSPLHF
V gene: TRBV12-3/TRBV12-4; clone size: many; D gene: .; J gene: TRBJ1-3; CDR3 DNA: TGTGCCAGCAGCGAAGGACAGAGAAACACCATATATTTT; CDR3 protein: CASSEGQRNTIYF
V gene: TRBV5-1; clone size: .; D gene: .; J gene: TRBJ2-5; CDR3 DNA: TGCGCCAGCAGCCCGAGCGTTACTCAAGAGACCCAGTACTTC; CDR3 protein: CASSPSVTQETQYF
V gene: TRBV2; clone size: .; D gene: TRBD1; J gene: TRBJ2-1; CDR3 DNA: TGTGCCAGTACCGGGACAGGGTCCAATGAGCAGTTCTTC; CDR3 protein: CASTGTGSNEQFF
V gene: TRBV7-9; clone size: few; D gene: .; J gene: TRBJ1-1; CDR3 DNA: TGTGCCAGCAGCTTAGGCGGGGCGAACACTGAAGCTTTCTTT; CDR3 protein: CASSLGGANTEAFF
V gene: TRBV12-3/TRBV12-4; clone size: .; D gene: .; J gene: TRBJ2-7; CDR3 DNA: TGTGCCAGCAGTCATAGATCCGGGCCGCTTACGTCCTACGAGCAGTACTTC; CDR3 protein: CASSHRSGPLTSYEQYF
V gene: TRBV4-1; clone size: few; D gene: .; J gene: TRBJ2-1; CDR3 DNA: TGCGCCAGCAGCCTACTAGCTAAGGGGGAGGGGGAGCAGTTCTTC; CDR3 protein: CASSLLAKGEGEQFF
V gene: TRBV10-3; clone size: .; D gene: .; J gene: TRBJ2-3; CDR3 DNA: TGTGCCATCAGTGTTGAGGGATCGACAGATACGCAGTATTTT; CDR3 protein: CAISVEGSTDTQYF
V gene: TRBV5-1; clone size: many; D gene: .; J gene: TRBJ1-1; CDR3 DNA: TGCGCCAGCAGCTTGGGGGGCGTATCGAACACTGAAGCTTTCTTT; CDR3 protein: CASSLGGVSNTEAFF
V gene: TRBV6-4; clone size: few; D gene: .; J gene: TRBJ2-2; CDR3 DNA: TGTGCCAGCAGTGCGTCAGGATCCACCGGGGAGCTGTTTTTT; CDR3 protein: CASSASGSTGELFF
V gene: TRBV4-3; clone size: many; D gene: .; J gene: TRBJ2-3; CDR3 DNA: TGCGCCAGCAGCCTCGCCCCGGGCAGGATAGGGGATACGCAGTATTTT; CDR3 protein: CASSLAPGRIGDTQYF
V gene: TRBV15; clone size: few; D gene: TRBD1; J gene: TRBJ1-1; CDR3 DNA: TGTGCCACCAGCCACCCGACAGGGGGTAACACTGAAGCTTTCTTT; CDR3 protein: CATSHPTGGNTEAFF
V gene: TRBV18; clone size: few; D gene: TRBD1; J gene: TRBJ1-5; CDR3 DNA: TGTGCCAGCTCACCAGTCCCCGGACAGGGGCCTAGTCAGCCCCAGCATTTT; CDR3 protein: CASSPVPGQGPSQPQHF
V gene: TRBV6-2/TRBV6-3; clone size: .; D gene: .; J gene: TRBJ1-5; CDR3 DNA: TGTGCCAGCAGTTACGCTGACATGCGCCAGCATTTT; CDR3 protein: CASSYADMRQHF
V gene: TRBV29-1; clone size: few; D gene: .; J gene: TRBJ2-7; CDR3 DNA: TGCAGCGTTGATATCGGGCTGACTAAAGAGCAGTACTTC; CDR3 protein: CSVDIGLTKEQYF
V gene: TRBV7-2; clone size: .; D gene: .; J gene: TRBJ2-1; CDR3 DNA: TGTGCCAGCAGCTCGTACCGGGGGGCGGCCTACAATGAGCAGTTCTTC; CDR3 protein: CASSSYRGAAYNEQFF
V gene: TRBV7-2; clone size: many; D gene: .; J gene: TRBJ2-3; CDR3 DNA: TGTGCCAGCAGCCCCCCGGTCACAGATACGCAGTATTTT; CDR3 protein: CASSPPVTDTQYF
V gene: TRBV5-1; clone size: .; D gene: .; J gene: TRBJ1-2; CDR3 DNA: TGCGCCAGCAGCGAACAGGGACGTGATAGTGGCTACACCTTC; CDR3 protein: CASSEQGRDSGYTF
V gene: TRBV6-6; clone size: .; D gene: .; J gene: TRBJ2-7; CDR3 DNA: TGTGCCAGCAGCGCAGAGGCCAGCTACGAGCAGTACTTC; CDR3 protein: CASSAEASYEQYF
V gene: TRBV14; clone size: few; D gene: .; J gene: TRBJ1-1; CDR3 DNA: TGTGCCAGCAGCCACACAGGCTCCGTCGTTCGGGCTTTCTTT; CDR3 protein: CASSHTGSVVRAFF
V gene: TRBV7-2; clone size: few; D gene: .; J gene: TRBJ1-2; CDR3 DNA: TGTGCCAGCAGCTTATCGCGGCGGAACCTCGGCTATGGCTACACCTTC; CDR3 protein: CASSLSRRNLGYGYTF
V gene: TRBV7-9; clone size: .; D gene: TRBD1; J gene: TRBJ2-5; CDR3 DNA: TGTGCCAGCAGCCACCGGGACAGCGATGTGGAGACCCAGTACTTC; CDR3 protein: CASSHRDSDVETQYF
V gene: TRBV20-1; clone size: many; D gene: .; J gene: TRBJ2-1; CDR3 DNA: TGCAGTGCTAGAGACGGGAAGTTGTCCTACAATGAGCAGTTCTTC; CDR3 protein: CSARDGKLSYNEQFF
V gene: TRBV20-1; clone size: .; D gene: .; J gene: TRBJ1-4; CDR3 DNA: TGCAGTGCTAGAGATCAGGAGGCAACTAATGAAAAACTGTTTTTT; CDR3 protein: CSARDQEATNEKLFF
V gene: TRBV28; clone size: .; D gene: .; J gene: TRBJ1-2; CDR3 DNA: TGTGCCAGCGGTCCTTTCTATGGCTACACCTTC; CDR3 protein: CASGPFYGYTF
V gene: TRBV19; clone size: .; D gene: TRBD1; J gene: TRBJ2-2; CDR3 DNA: TGTGCCAGTAGTATCCCATACAGGGGGCGAAGGGAGCTGTTTTTT; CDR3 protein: CASSIPYRGRRELFF
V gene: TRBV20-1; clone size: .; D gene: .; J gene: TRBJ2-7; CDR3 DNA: TGCAGTGCTAGAGATGGAGTTAGCCACGAGCAGTACTTC; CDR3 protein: CSARDGVSHEQYF
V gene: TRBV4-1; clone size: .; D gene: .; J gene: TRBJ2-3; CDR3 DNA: TGCGCCAGCAGCCAAGATGGGGGCAGTAGCACAGATACGCAGTATTTT; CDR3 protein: CASSQDGGSSTDTQYF
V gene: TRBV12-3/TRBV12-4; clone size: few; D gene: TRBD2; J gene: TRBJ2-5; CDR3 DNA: TGTGCCAGCAGCCAACTAGCGGGGCAAGAGACCCAGTACTTC; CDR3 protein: CASSQLAGQETQYF
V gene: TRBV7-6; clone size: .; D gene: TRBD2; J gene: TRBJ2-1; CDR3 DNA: TGTGCCAGCAGCTTACCTGGCGGGGGGGCCGGTTCAGAGCAGTTCTTC; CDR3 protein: CASSLPGGGAGSEQFF
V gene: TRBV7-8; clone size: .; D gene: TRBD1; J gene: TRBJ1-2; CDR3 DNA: TGTGCCAGCAGCCAACCCGGACAGGGGAGAAATGGCTACACCTTC; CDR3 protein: CASSQPGQGRNGYTF
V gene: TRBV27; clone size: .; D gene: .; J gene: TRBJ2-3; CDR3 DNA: TGTGCCAGCAGTTCCATGGAGACAGATACGCAGTATTTT; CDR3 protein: CASSSMETDTQYF
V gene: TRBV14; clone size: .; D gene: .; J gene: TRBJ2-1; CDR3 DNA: TGTGCCAGCAGGGGCGATGGGTCTGAGCAGTTCTTC; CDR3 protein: CASRGDGSEQFF
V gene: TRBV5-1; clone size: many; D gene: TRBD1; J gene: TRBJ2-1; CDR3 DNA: TGCGCCAGCAGCTTACAGGGGGATGAGCAGTTCTTC; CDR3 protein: CASSLQGDEQFF
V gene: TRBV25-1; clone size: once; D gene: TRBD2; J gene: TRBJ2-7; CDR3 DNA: TGTGCCAGCAGTGAATACCGAGCGGGGTTCTACGAGCAGTACTTC; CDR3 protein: CASSEYRAGFYEQYF
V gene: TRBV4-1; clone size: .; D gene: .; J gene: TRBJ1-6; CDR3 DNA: TGCGCCAGCAGCCAAGAGTGGGGGCGGAATTCACCCCTCCACTTT; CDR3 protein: CASSQEWGRNSPLHF
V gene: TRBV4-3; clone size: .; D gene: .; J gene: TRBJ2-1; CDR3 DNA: TGCGCCAGCAGCCGATCCGCGGGCGGACCGGGGGAGTACAATGAGCAGTTCTTC; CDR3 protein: CASSRSAGGPGEYNEQFF
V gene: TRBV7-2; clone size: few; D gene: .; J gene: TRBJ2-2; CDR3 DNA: TGTGCCAGCAGACCACGTAGTTCGGATGTCGGGGAGCTGTTTTTT; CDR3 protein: CASRPRSSDVGELFF